This passage covers 12 T cell receptor beta chains from one sample sequenced in a study of cytomegalovirus exposure and HLA in healthy donors. The primer mix had 60 Vbeta and 13 Jbeta primers. The repertoire was sequenced with immunoSEQ multiplex PCR; TCRdb's copy has only in-frame clones and lacks some. The listing contains fewer than 130,000 clones. Sequencing was carried out using PBMCs. The receptors shown here come from a man aged 45-65 years in good health and CMV-seronegative.

The rearrangement joins TRBV7-6 to TRBJ2-7, with D possibly TRBD2 on 5 matching bases. Per germline, CDR1 SGHVS and CDR2 FNYEAQ. Trimming pared 0 bases from V and 6 bases from J, leaving 12 bases between. CDR3 size: 14 residues. The CDR3 bases are TGTGCCAGCAGCTTAGCGGGCCATGGACTCGAGCAGTACTTC. This encodes CASSLAGHGLEQYF.

This chain uses TRBV5-1 with TRBJ2-1; 13 bases map to TRBD2. Looked up from germline, CDR1 is SGHRS and CDR2 is YFSETQ. V was pared by 4 bases and J by 12 bases, with 13 bases of the junction left unmatched. This CDR3 comprises 16 residues. CDR3 in DNA: TGCGCCAGCAGCCCCTCGACTAGCGGGGGGCCCTTAGGGCAGTTCTTC. It translates to CASSPSTSGGPLGQFF.

This sequence joins TRBV19 and TRBJ1-2, with D perhaps matching TRBD1 (6 bases). This CDR3 has 17 amino acids. Trimming removed 0 bases at V and 6 bases at J, with 20 bases between. Germline V gives CDR1 LNHDA, CDR2 SQIVND (reference sequence). Here the CDR3 reads CASSIDELGRGSHGYTF. For the CDR3, the DNA is TGTGCCAGTAGTATAGATGAATTAGGCAGGGGAAGCCATGGCTACACCTTC.

The CDR3 bases are TGTGCCAGTTTTGCGGGGGCGCGGGGTCTCACCGGGGAGCTGTTTTTT. Encoded protein: CASFAGARGLTGELFF. The chain joins TRBV19 to TRBJ2-2; TRBD2 might be the D (7 bases). CDR3 length: 16 amino acids. The V gene's germline CDR1 is LNHDA and CDR2 SQIVND (reference sequence). Deletions cut 8 bases from V and 4 bases from J, with 20 bases between.

The rearrangement links TRBV5-1 to TRBJ1-1, with 7 bases lining up with TRBD1. CDR1 and CDR2 (germline): SGHRS, YFSETQ. The CDR3 covers 16 residues. Trimming at V came to 4 bases and at J to 0 bases, leaving 9 bases not matched to a gene. CDR3 in amino acids: CASSQGTVIMNTEAFF. The CDR3 nucleotides are TGCGCCAGCAGCCAGGGGACAGTGATAATGAACACTGAAGCTTTCTTT.

The chain couples TRBV2 to TRBJ2-7, with 9 bases fitting TRBD2. This CDR3 spans 15 amino acids. The ends lost 2 bases at V and 1 base at J; junction bases unmatched: 3. Per the germline V gene, CDR1 is SNHLY and CDR2 is FYNNEI. CDR3 protein: CASSERGLASYEQYF. CDR3 coding DNA: TGTGCCAGCAGTGAAAGGGGACTAGCTTCCTACGAGCAGTACTTC.

The chain uses TRBV19 and TRBJ1-1; 8 nucleotides agree with TRBD1. After removal of 7 bases from V and 3 bases from J, the junction contained 7 bases not matched to a gene. This CDR3 is built from 14 residues. Per germline, CDR1 LNHDA and CDR2 SQIVND (reference sequence). CDR3 nucleotide sequence: TGTGCCAGTACCCCAGGGGGCAAGTACACTGAAGCTTTCTTT. Residues: CASTPGGKYTEAFF.

This rearrangement joins TRBV7-2 to TRBJ1-3; no clear D. The length of the CDR3 is 15 residues. Looked up from germline, CDR1 is SGHTA and CDR2 is FQGNSA. Deletions cut 0 bases from V and 0 bases from J, with 6 bases between. CDR3 loop: CASSLAGLSGNTIYF. CDR3 DNA: TGTGCCAGCAGCTTAGCAGGACTCTCTGGAAACACCATATATTTT.

The chain recombines TRBV10-3 with TRBJ2-1; tentative D call: TRBD2 (6 bases). Trimming shortened V by 6 bases and J by 5 bases, and 17 bases separated the two germline ends. This CDR3 has 15 amino acids. Germline V gene data show CDR1 as ENHRY and CDR2 as SYGVKD. The CDR3 spells CAIRGGGPLDNEQFF. The DNA of the CDR3 is TGTGCCATCAGGGGCGGAGGGCCCCTGGACAATGAGCAGTTCTTC.

This sequence joins TRBV5-4 and TRBJ1-2; 8 positions match TRBD1. Germline-derived CDR1 and CDR2 are SGHNT and YYREEE (reference sequence). The CDR3 runs to 13 residues. The V segment lost 3 bases and the J segment 9 bases; nucleotides outside the gene matches: 7. The CDR3: CASSSDRALRYTF. CDR3 nucleotide sequence: TGTGCCAGCAGCTCGGACAGGGCCCTTCGCTACACCTTC.

The CDR3 DNA is TGTGCCAGCAGCCTACAGGGGATCGATGTCACTGAAGCTTTCTTT. Encoded protein: CASSLQGIDVTEAFF. The chain employs TRBV7-3 and TRBJ1-1; 7 nucleotides match TRBD1. V was clipped by 5 bases and J by 4 bases; unmatched bases: 10. The CDR3 is 15 amino acids. Germline CDR1 SGHTA, CDR2 FQGTGA.

This chain connects TRBV7-9 to TRBJ1-2, with a tentative D call TRBD1 (5 bases). V was cut by 6 bases and J by 7 bases, with 9 bases left in between. The germline gives CDR1 SEHNR, CDR2 FQNEAQ (reference sequence). This CDR3 region has 11 residues. The CDR3, as DNA: TGTGCCAGCAGGGGGGACTCTGGCTACACCTTC. Translation: CASRGDSGYTF.